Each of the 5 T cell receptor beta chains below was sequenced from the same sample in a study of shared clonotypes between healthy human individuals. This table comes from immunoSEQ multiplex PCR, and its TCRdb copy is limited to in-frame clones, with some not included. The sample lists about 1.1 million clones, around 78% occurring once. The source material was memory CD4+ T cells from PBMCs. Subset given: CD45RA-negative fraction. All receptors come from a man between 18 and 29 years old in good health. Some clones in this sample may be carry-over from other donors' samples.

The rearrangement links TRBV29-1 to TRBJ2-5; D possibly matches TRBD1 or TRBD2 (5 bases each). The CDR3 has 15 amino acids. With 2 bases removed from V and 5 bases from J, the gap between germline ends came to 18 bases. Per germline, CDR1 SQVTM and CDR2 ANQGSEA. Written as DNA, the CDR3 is TGCAGCGTTGAATTTCTCGGGCAGGGCGGGGAGACCCAGTACTTC. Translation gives CSVEFLGQGGETQYF.

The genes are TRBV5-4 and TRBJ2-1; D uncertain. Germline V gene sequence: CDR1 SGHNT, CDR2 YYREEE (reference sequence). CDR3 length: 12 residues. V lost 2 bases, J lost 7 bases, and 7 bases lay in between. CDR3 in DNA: TGTGCCAGCAGCTTTAGTGGGAATGAGCAGTTCTTC. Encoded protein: CASSFSGNEQFF.

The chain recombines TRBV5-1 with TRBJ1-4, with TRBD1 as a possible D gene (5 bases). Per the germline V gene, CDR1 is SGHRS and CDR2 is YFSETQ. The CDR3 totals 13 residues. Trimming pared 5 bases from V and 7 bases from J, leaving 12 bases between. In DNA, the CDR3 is TGCGCCAGCAGTGGTGGGGCGGCTGAAAAACTGTTTTTT. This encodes CASSGGAAEKLFF.

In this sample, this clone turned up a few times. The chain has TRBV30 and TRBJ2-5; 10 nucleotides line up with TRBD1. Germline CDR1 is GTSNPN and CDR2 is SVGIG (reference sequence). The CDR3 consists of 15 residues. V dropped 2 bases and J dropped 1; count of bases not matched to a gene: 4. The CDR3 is CAWSRGQGFQETQYF. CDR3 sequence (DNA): TGTGCCTGGAGTCGGGGACAGGGGTTCCAAGAGACCCAGTACTTC.

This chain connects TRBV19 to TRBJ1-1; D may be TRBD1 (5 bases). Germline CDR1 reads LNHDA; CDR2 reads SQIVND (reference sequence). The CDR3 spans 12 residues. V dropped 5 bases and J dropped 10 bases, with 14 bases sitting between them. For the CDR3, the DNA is TGTGCCAGTAGTGCCTCGGGGCTTGGAGCTTTCTTT. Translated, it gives CASSASGLGAFF.